The 13 T cell receptor beta chains in this list originate from one sample, sequenced in a study of response to subunit inactivated influenza vaccine. Each CDR3 protein gets one entry after TCRdb re-called the RT-PCR reads with MiXCR. The table records around 710,000 distinct CDR3 sequences, about 14% of them present only once. The specimen comprised PBMCs from blood, sampled about 14 days before vaccination. These receptors were collected from a man over 45 who received an inactivated influenza vaccine.

This CDR3 is CSASRTGGAEAFF. The CDR3, as DNA: TGCAGTGCTTCCCGAACAGGGGGGGCTGAAGCTTTCTTT. V is TRBV20-1 and J is TRBJ1-1; 8 nucleotides line up with TRBD1. V shed 5 bases, J shed 6 bases, and the junction held 8 bases outside the gene matches. CDR3 length: 13 residues. From germline, CDR1 is DFQATT and CDR2 SNEGSKA (reference sequence).

This clonotype turned up a few times. The chain employs TRBV4-2 and TRBJ1-6; D unclear. Per the germline V gene, CDR1 is LGHNA and CDR2 is YNFKEQ. V gave up 0 bases and J gave up 6 bases, with 12 bases separating them. CDR3 length: 16 residues. CDR3 nucleotide sequence: TGTGCCAGCAGCCAAGATAGGGCAGAGTCTAATTCACCCCTCCACTTT. Its translation is CASSQDRAESNSPLHF.

The J gene is TRBJ2-7, the V gene TRBV12-3 or TRBV12-4; the D gene is possibly TRBD2 (6 bases). Trimming took off 7 bases at V and 0 bases at J, with 13 bases between the two ends. The CDR3 runs to 14 residues. DNA for the CDR3: TGTGCCAGCAATCTGGACGGGAGCTCCTACGAGCAGTACTTC. Translating gives CASNLDGSSYEQYF.

The rearrangement uses TRBV7-2 and TRBJ2-7, with 10 bases aligning to TRBD2. V gave up 4 bases and J gave up 3 bases; unmatched junction bases: 3. The CDR3 has 14 amino acids. CDR1 and CDR2 (germline): SGHTA, FQGNSA. CDR3 nucleotides: TGTGCCAGCAGCTCTAGCGGGGGAAACTACGAGCAGTACTTC. Its translation: CASSSSGGNYEQYF.

The J gene is TRBJ2-7, the V gene TRBV20-1; 10 nucleotides match TRBD1. Unmatched junction bases numbered 3, after V lost 0 bases and J lost 4 bases. There are 14 residues in the CDR3. Per germline, CDR1 DFQATT and CDR2 SNEGSKA (reference sequence). The CDR3 loop reads CSARETGGFYEQYF. The CDR3 nucleotides are TGCAGTGCTAGAGAGACAGGGGGCTTTTACGAGCAGTACTTC.

This clonotype was detected a few times. The V and J genes are TRBV5-1 and TRBJ2-5; 8 bases are shared with TRBD2. This CDR3 region has 16 residues. Trimming took 1 base from V and 1 from J; bases not matched to a gene: 6. CDR1 is SGHRS and CDR2 is YFSETQ in the germline V gene. This chain's CDR3 is CASSLSPSGSQETQYF. The CDR3 DNA sequence: TGCGCCAGCAGCTTGTCTCCTAGCGGGTCCCAAGAGACCCAGTACTTC. The entire variable domain, with the rest obtained from reference TRBV5-1 and TRBJ2-5, is as follows: KAGVTQTPRYLIKTRGQQVTLSCSPISGHRSVSWYQQTPGQGLQFLFEYFSETQRNKGNFPGRFSGRQFSNSRSEMNVSTLELGDSALYLCASSLSPSGSQETQYFGPGTRLLVL.

V usage is TRBV18 and J usage is TRBJ2-7; 7 nucleotides match TRBD2. The CDR3 sequence is 14 residues long. With 2 bases clipped from V and 2 bases from J, the junction kept 3 bases outside the gene matches. The germline gives CDR1 KGHSH, CDR2 LQKENI. Here the CDR3 reads CASSPFTSAYEQYF. The DNA of the CDR3 is TGTGCCAGCTCACCATTTACTAGCGCCTACGAGCAGTACTTC.

This clonotype was observed a handful of times. The gene calls are TRBV7-9 and TRBJ2-7, with D possibly being TRBD1 (6 bases). The CDR3 extends over 17 amino acids. Germline CDR1 reads SEHNR; CDR2 reads FQNEAQ (reference sequence). V was cut by 5 bases and J by 4 bases, with 24 bases left in between. For the CDR3, the DNA is TGTGCCAGCAGCCCTGCATGGGGACAAAAAAGCAGATACGAGCAGTACTTC. Its translation: CASSPAWGQKSRYEQYF.

In its sample, this clonotype was seen a few times. The chain has TRBV6-5 and TRBJ2-7; D could derive from TRBD1 or TRBD2 (6 bases each). Germline V lookup: CDR1 MNHEY, CDR2 SVGAGI. Trimming cost V 2 bases and J 5 bases, with 16 bases left between them. The CDR3 loop spans 15 amino acids. The CDR3 here is CASSYVGGDRHEQYF. CDR3 coding DNA: TGTGCCAGCAGTTACGTCGGGGGCGACAGGCACGAGCAGTACTTC.

The rearrangement links TRBV20-1 to TRBJ2-7, with TRBD2 matching over 15 bases. The germline gives CDR1 DFQATT, CDR2 SNEGSKA (reference sequence). With V trimmed by 1 base and J by 7 bases, 11 bases remained unmatched. The CDR3 spans 17 residues. The CDR3 sequence: CSARVLGTSGRIGEQYF. The CDR3 DNA reads as TGCAGTGCTAGAGTGCTCGGGACTAGCGGGAGGATAGGAGAGCAGTACTTC.

Comments on this clonotype: A read error may explain this, as a much larger clone is one base away. CDR3 protein: CASSLLSTGELSF. The CDR3 DNA is TGTGCCAGCAGCTTGCTCAGCACCGGGGAGCTGTCTTTT. The J gene is TRBJ2-2, the V gene TRBV7-9, with a tentative D call TRBD2 (5 bases). The CDR3 runs to 13 residues. Germline CDR1 and CDR2: SEHNR and FQNEAQ (reference sequence).

The rearrangement joins TRBV4-3 to TRBJ1-4; the D gene is possibly TRBD1 (6 bases). The CDR3 has 17 residues. Germline assignment: CDR1 LGHNA and CDR2 YSLEER. The V end was cut by 0 bases, the J end by 5 bases, with 16 bases between. CDR3 sequence reads: CASSQDPRGHLNEKLFF. The CDR3 bases are TGCGCCAGCAGCCAAGATCCCCGGGGGCATTTGAATGAAAAACTGTTTTTT.

This clonotype was observed many times. This chain joins TRBV10-1 and TRBJ2-7, with D possibly matching TRBD1 (6 bases). Germline CDR1 WNHNN, CDR2 SYGVQD (reference sequence). The CDR3 loop spans 14 amino acids. V dropped 3 bases and J dropped 4 bases, with 13 bases sitting between them. In DNA form, the CDR3 reads TGCGCCAGCAGTGATGGGGACATGGGATACGAGCAGTACTTC. Its translation is CASSDGDMGYEQYF.